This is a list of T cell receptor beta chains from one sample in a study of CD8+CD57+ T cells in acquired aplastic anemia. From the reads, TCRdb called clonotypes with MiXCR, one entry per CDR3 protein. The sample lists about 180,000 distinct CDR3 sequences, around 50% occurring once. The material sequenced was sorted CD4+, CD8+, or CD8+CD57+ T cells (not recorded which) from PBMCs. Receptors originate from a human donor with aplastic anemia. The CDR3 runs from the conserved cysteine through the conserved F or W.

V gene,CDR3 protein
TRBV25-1,CASWGAAGSPLHF
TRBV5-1,CASSFSVNTEAFF
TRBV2,CASSTGTGAHEQYF
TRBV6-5,CASSYSRSAIGVEQYF
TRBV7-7,CASSLGQGGMNEQYF
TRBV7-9,CASTPPGRVETQYF
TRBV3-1,CASNQRTGETEAFF
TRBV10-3,CAIMGQNYGYTF
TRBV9,CASSPGLKETQYF
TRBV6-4,CASSDGTGGPDTQYF